A single sample gave rise to the 16 T cell receptor beta chains below, sequenced in a study of OX40 agonist ivuxolimab in advanced cancers. Assay used: immunoSEQ multiplex PCR; TCRdb lists only in-frame clones, some missing. The sample holds 20,000 to 25,000 clones; 80% to 90% are singletons and the top ten take roughly 16%. Sequencing used CD4+ or CD8+ T cells sorted from blood, obtained in a trial of the OX40 agonist ivuxolimab. These receptors were collected from an adult with an advanced solid tumor such as melanoma, head and neck, liver or kidney cancer.

V gene TRBV11-1 combines with J gene TRBJ2-2; no reliable D call. CDR1 is SGHAT, CDR2 FQDESV, per germline (reference sequence). V dropped 5 bases and J dropped 7 bases, with 11 bases sitting between them. The CDR3 contains 13 residues. The CDR3: CASSPLVGGELFF. The CDR3 nucleotides read TGTGCCAGCAGCCCCCTCGTAGGCGGGGAGCTGTTTTTT.

The chain joins TRBV5-1 to TRBJ2-7; D gene unclear. The CDR3 totals 16 residues. V was shortened by 0 bases and J by 0 bases, with 13 bases between the two germline ends. Germline assignment: CDR1 SGHRS and CDR2 YFSETQ. CDR3 sequence: CASSLEGRSFSYEQYF. Written as DNA, the CDR3 is TGCGCCAGCAGCTTGGAGGGCAGGTCTTTCTCCTACGAGCAGTACTTC.

This clone was observed a single time. The chain links TRBV12-5 to TRBJ1-2, with a possible D match to TRBD1 (5 bases). CDR3 size: 14 residues. V was cut by 7 bases and J by 6 bases, with 18 bases left in between. CDR1 is LGHNT, CDR2 FRNRAP, per germline. The CDR3 DNA reads as TGTGCTAGTGCTACCGATCGGGGGTGGGATGGCTACACCTTC. Residues: CASATDRGWDGYTF.

The chain couples TRBV7-9 to TRBJ2-1, with a tentative D call TRBD2 (6 bases). Trimming cost V 2 bases and J 5 bases, with 13 bases left between them. Germline values: CDR1 SEHNR, CDR2 FQNEAQ (reference sequence). The CDR3 has 15 residues. The DNA for the CDR3 is TGTGCCAGCAGCTTATGGGGGACTCAAAACAATGAGCAGTTCTTC. Its translation: CASSLWGTQNNEQFF.

Details on this clone: A read error may account for a junction end that differs from germline. The chain recombines TRBV5-1 with TRBJ1-5, with 7 bases matching TRBD1. Germline V gene sequence: CDR1 SGHRS, CDR2 YFSETQ. The CDR3 covers 15 residues. In DNA form, the CDR3 reads TGTGCCAGCAGCAGCGACAGGGTAGGCAATCAGCCCCAGCATTTT. Translation gives CASSSDRVGNQPQHF.

The count of this clone is one. This chain joins TRBV5-6 and TRBJ2-7; 10 positions agree with TRBD2. CDR1 is SGHDT, CDR2 YYEEEE, per germline. The CDR3 is 15 residues long. Trimming cost V 2 bases and J 2 bases; bases outside gene matches: 4. CDR3 protein: CASSFALAGAYEQYF. The CDR3 region has the DNA TGTGCCAGCAGCTTCGCGCTAGCGGGGGCCTACGAGCAGTACTTC.

The chain combines TRBV6-5 with TRBJ1-2; D call uncertain. V was cut by 2 bases and J by 8 bases, with 12 bases left in between. Germline CDR1 and CDR2: MNHEY and SVGAGI. CDR3 length: 13 residues. The CDR3 loop is CASSYRGLDGYTF. The CDR3, as DNA: TGTGCCAGCAGTTACCGGGGATTGGACGGCTACACCTTC.

This sequence joins TRBV5-8 and TRBJ2-3; unclear D gene. CDR1 and CDR2 from the germline V gene are SGHTS and YDEGEE. Trimming left V 0 bases short and J 0 bases short, with 11 bases between. CDR3 length: 16 residues. The CDR3 coding sequence is TGTGCCAGCAGCTTGGGGGCCGTTCGGAGCACAGATACGCAGTATTTT. Its translation: CASSLGAVRSTDTQYF. The full variable domain, its missing parts supplied by reference TRBV5-8 and TRBJ2-3, is EAGVTQSPTHLIKTRGQQATLRCSPISGHTSVYWYQQALGLGLQFLLWYDEGEERNRGNFPPRFSGRQFPNYSSELNVNALELEDSALYLCASSLGAVRSTDTQYFGPGTRLTVL.

In its sample, this clone was seen a few times. V gene TRBV19 combines with J gene TRBJ2-3; 8 bases are a match to TRBD1. CDR1 LNHDA and CDR2 SQIVND come from the germline V gene (reference sequence). CDR3 length: 16 amino acids. V was clipped by 3 bases and J by 4 bases; unmatched bases: 9. Written as DNA, the CDR3 is TGTGCCAGTAGTATTTGGCAGGGGGCGGGTGCAGATACGCAGTATTTT. This codes for CASSIWQGAGADTQYF.

This clone was observed a single time. This chain uses TRBV28 with TRBJ1-5; 8 bases map to TRBD1. Losses at the gene ends were 7 bases for V and 6 bases for J; bases not matched to a gene: 5. CDR3 length: 13 residues. CDR1 is MDHEN and CDR2 is SYDVKM in the germline V gene. CDR3 in DNA: TGTGCCAGCACAGGGGGCCGAAGTCAGCCCCAGCATTTT. It is translated as CASTGGRSQPQHF.

The chain is built from TRBV2 and TRBJ2-1; D might be TRBD2 (5 bases). Germline assignment: CDR1 SNHLY and CDR2 FYNNEI. The CDR3 runs to 13 residues. V lost 8 bases and J lost 4, with 12 bases in between. CDR3 sequence reads: CASRGRAYNEQFF. Here the CDR3 DNA reads TGTGCCAGCCGCGGGCGGGCTTACAATGAGCAGTTCTTC.

This chain joins TRBV6-5 and TRBJ1-3; 7 bases map to TRBD1. Germline V gene sequence: CDR1 MNHEY, CDR2 SVGAGI. There are 14 residues in the CDR3. With V trimmed by 4 bases and J by 4 bases, 4 bases remained unmatched. Here the CDR3 reads CASSSDREGNTIYF. DNA of the CDR3: TGTGCCAGCAGTTCCGACAGGGAGGGAAACACCATATATTTT.

This chain connects TRBV6-1 to TRBJ2-7; TRBD2 aligns across 13 bases. V dropped 6 bases and J dropped 4; count of bases not matched to a gene: 6. The germline V gene has CDR1 MNHNS and CDR2 SASEGT. This CDR3 is built from 15 residues. DNA of the CDR3: TGTGCCAGCAGAGAGGGACTAGCGGGGAGTTACGAGCAGTACTTC. Protein sequence: CASREGLAGSYEQYF.

This rearrangement joins TRBV7-3 to TRBJ1-6, with D possibly TRBD1 on 5 matching bases. CDR3 length: 20 residues. Looked up from germline, CDR1 is SGHTA and CDR2 is FQGTGA. V was shortened by 5 bases and J by 0 bases, with 23 bases between the two germline ends. The CDR3 DNA reads as TGTGCCAGCAGCACCCCCAGCCCCGGGACCCAGAGCTCCTATAATTCACCCCTCCACTTT. Its translation is CASSTPSPGTQSSYNSPLHF.

This clone was seen just once. The V and J genes are TRBV5-1 and TRBJ2-5; 7 positions match TRBD2. Trimming at V came to 0 bases and at J to 2 bases, leaving 7 bases not matched to a gene. Germline lookup yields CDR1 SGHRS and CDR2 YFSETQ. The CDR3 extends over 16 amino acids. The CDR3 is CASSLGAGGGQETQYF. CDR3 DNA sequence: TGCGCCAGCAGCTTGGGCGCGGGCGGGGGACAAGAGACCCAGTACTTC.

The chain has TRBV6-6 and TRBJ1-2, with D maybe TRBD1 (5 bases). V was trimmed by 2 bases and J by 10 bases, leaving 17 bases between them. The CDR3 contains 14 residues. From germline, CDR1 is MNHNY and CDR2 SVGAGI (reference sequence). The CDR3, as DNA: TGTGCCAGCAGTTACCAACCGGGACGGAGTTTCTACACCTTC. This gives the protein CASSYQPGRSFYTF.